Sequencing of this T cell receptor beta chain was carried out in a study of T cells in localized non-small cell lung cancer. Clones were read by immunoSEQ multiplex PCR, and TCRdb kept only the in-frame ones, dropping some. Here the sample spans 23,000 or so clones, around 87% being singletons. In its sample, this clone was seen once. Germline values: CDR1 SGDLS, CDR2 YYNGEE. The CDR3 has 15 residues. The V segment lost 3 bases and the J segment 4 bases; nucleotides outside the gene matches: 6. Sequences were derived from peripheral blood, sampled before any cancer treatment. The receptor's source is a male donor at least 60 years old with stage II squamous cell lung carcinoma. This chain links TRBV9 with TRBJ2-2, with TRBD1 matching over 7 bases. CDR3 sequence: CASSGVGQFTGELFF. CDR3 coding DNA: TGTGCCAGCAGCGGGGTGGGACAGTTCACCGGGGAGCTGTTTTTT.